This T cell receptor beta chain was sequenced in a study of cytomegalovirus exposure and HLA in healthy donors. Study outcomes and limitations: Researchers reported that a few CMV-associated chains were confirmed in vitro as CMV antigen-specific. Within the approximately 110 validation repertoires, first-cohort TCR clusters tended to co-occur, according to a later analysis. Reportedly, diagnosis of cytomegalovirus status by the classifier showed high specificity and sensitivity. Researchers catalogued approximately 160 TCR beta chains as cytomegalovirus-associated.

About this clone: Its target is unknown.

This table comes from immunoSEQ multiplex PCR, and its TCRdb copy is limited to in-frame clones, with some not included. The sample lists about 120,000 clones, roughly 88% occurring once. The sequence derives from a woman between 18 and 29 years old in good health and CMV-seropositive. The sample taken for sequencing was PBMCs.

CDR3 sequence reads: CAWSPGATFSTGELFF. The CDR3 DNA reads as TGTGCCTGGAGTCCAGGGGCAACTTTTAGCACCGGGGAGCTGTTTTTT. This chain connects TRBV30 to TRBJ2-2; D perhaps matches TRBD1 (6 bases). This CDR3 is built from 16 residues. V was trimmed by 2 bases and J by 4 bases, leaving 17 bases between them. Germline values: CDR1 GTSNPN, CDR2 SVGIG (reference sequence).